What follows are 7 T cell receptor beta chains derived from one specimen sequenced in a study of CD8+CD57+ T cells in acquired aplastic anemia. The TCR beta profiling, which covered VDJ combination and CDR3 sequence, was carried out using genomic DNA as the template. TCRdb recomputed calls from the reads with MiXCR, one row per CDR3 protein. The table lists around 230,000 distinct CDR3 sequences, about 59% of them singletons. The sequencing sample was made of sorted CD4+, CD8+, or CD8+CD57+ T cells (not recorded which) from PBMCs. The receptor set was obtained from a human donor in good health.

In DNA, the CDR3 is TGCAGTGCTAGAGCCGGGGACAGGTTAAACACTGAAGCTTTCTTT. Residues: CSARAGDRLNTEAFF. V gene TRBV20-1 combines with J gene TRBJ1-1, with TRBD1 matching 8 bases. Germline CDR1 and CDR2: DFQATT and SNEGSKA (reference sequence). J was trimmed by 2 bases and V by 1 base; bases with no gene match: 6. CDR3 length: 15 residues.

This clonotype was found a few times. A much more abundant neighbour one base away suggests this may be a read error. The chain employs TRBV20-1 and TRBJ2-3; 7 bases map to TRBD1. CDR3 length: 16 residues. From germline, CDR1 is DFQATT and CDR2 SNEGSKA (reference sequence). The CDR3 bases are TGCGGTGCTAGAGAATCCGGGACAGCTAGCACAGATACGCAGTATTTT. Translating gives CGARESGTASTDTQYF.

Concerning this clonotype itself: With a much larger clone just one base away, this may be a read error. The V call is TRBV4-1, the J call TRBJ2-1; D not certain. The CDR3 spans 14 residues. V was trimmed by 1 base and J by 6 bases, leaving 10 bases between them. Germline values: CDR1 MGHRA, CDR2 YSYEKL. CDR3 region: CASSQAATLNEQFF. The CDR3 DNA reads TGCGCCAGCAGCCAAGCCGCCACGCTCAATGAGCAGTTCTTC.

The chain carries TRBV2 and TRBJ1-5; TRBD1 is a possible D gene (5 bases). The CDR3 consists of 13 residues. Trimming pared 6 bases from V and 6 bases from J, leaving 12 bases between. Per germline, CDR1 SNHLY and CDR2 FYNNEI. The chain's CDR3 is CASSQVGGQPQHF. DNA of the CDR3: TGTGCCAGCAGCCAAGTTGGGGGTCAGCCCCAGCATTTT.

The V and J genes are TRBV10-3 and TRBJ2-3; 11 bases align to TRBD2. The CDR3 covers 18 residues. CDR1 and CDR2 from the germline V gene are ENHRY and SYGVKD. Germline trimming cut 5 bases from V and 2 bases from J; bases unmatched to any gene: 12. The DNA for the CDR3 is TGTGCCATCAGTAAACCACAAAGGACTAGCGGGCCCACAGATACGCAGTATTTT. It codes for CAISKPQRTSGPTDTQYF.

The chain recombines TRBV19 with TRBJ2-7; no reliable D call. Germline V gene sequence: CDR1 LNHDA, CDR2 SQIVND (reference sequence). Between the trimmed V and J ends, which lost 6 bases and 0 bases, there was a span of 9 bases. The CDR3 consists of 13 residues. The CDR3 loop is CASSPPSSYEQYF. The CDR3 coding sequence is TGTGCCAGTAGCCCGCCGAGCTCCTACGAGCAGTACTTC.

V gene TRBV7-2 combines with J gene TRBJ2-1; 7 nucleotides agree with TRBD2. This CDR3 is 16 amino acids long. V was clipped by 9 bases and J by 8 bases; unmatched bases: 19. Germline CDR1 is SGHTA and CDR2 is FQGNSA. Here the CDR3 reads CASSSLAVLRSDEQFF. The CDR3 DNA is TGTGCCAGTAGTAGCCTAGCGGTACTGCGTTCCGATGAGCAGTTCTTC.